Sequencing of this TCR beta chain was carried out in a study of spatial heterogeneity in lung cancer. Study information: Detection of beta-chain sequences consistently exceeded that of alpha-chain sequences. Study-wide findings and caveats: How many expanded intratumoral alpha and beta TCRs were present tracked the tumor mutation count, which was a count of nonsynonymous mutations. Expanded TCRs that were ubiquitous or regional had counts tracking ubiquitous and regional nonsynonymous mutations, respectively.

Time point denoted: sample taken at primary tumor resection. Samples were obtained from 65 to 80 donors, all untreated early-stage non-small cell lung cancer patients. Unsorted whole RNA samples from tumor, nontumor lung or frozen PBMC were sequenced. Concerning this clonotype: The antigen is unknown.

One entry per CDR3 protein, called by TCRdb with MiXCR from the 5' RACE reads. The table records some 96,000 distinct CDR3 sequences, approximately 4.4% of them present only once. The CDR3 length is 13 residues. Trimming stripped 5 bases from V and 8 bases from J, with 15 bases between. Germline V gene data show CDR1 as SEHNR and CDR2 as FQNEAQ (reference sequence). This receptor was taken from a male donor with early-stage non-small cell lung cancer. This chain joins TRBV7-9 and TRBJ1-2; no reliable D call. The material was lung tumor tissue, obtained at surgery. The CDR3 DNA sequence: TGTGCCAGCAGCCTCCTGGCAAGTAAGGGCTACACCTTC. This sequence encodes CASSLLASKGYTF.